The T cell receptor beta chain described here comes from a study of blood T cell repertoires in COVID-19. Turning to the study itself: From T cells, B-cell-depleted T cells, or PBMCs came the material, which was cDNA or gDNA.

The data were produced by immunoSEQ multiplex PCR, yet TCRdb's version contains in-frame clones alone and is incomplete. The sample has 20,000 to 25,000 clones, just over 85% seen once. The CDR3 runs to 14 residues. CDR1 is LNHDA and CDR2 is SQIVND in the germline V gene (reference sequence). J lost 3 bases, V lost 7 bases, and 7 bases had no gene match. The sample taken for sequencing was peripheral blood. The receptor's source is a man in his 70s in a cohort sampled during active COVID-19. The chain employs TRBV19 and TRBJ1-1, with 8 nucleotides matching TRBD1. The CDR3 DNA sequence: TGTGCCAGTAATCAGGGGGCGCGATACACTGAAGCTTTCTTT. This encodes CASNQGARYTEAFF.